This T cell receptor beta chain was profiled in a study of blood T cell repertoires in COVID-19. CDR3 size: 12 residues. Germline-derived CDR1 and CDR2 are SNHLY and FYNNEI. V was shortened by 3 bases and J by 10 bases, with 10 bases between the two germline ends. A single count supports this clone. TCRdb's table, derived via immunoSEQ multiplex PCR, lists solely in-frame clones and lacks some. The sample shows about 99,000 clones, 75% to 90% of them seen only once. This chain uses TRBV2 with TRBJ2-1; no clear D gene. This TCR was sampled from a human donor in a cohort sampled during active or convalescent COVID-19. Sample: peripheral blood. CDR3 nucleotide sequence: TGTGCCAGCAGTGAGAGTCCATACGAGCAGTTCTTC. Its translation is CASSESPYEQFF.